These T cell receptor beta chains were read from a single sample in a study of blood T cell repertoires in COVID-19. Profiled with immunoSEQ multiplex PCR; TCRdb holds only in-frame clones, not every one. The table records some 400,000 clones, nearly 90% of them present only once. Material: peripheral blood. These TCRs come from a man aged 18 to 35 with active or convalescent COVID-19. Each CDR3 is given with its conserved first and last residue. Each record gives: CDR3 length, clone size, V gene, J gene, D gene, CDR3 DNA, CDR3 protein. A D gene is named only where the DNA matches it firmly. Size values are once, few and many counts, or a class for expanded clones, and some rows have none.

cdr3_length: 16
clone_size: .
v_call: TRBV11-1
j_call: TRBJ2-7
d_call: .
cdr3_nt: TGTGCCAGCAGCTTAGTGGGTCTAGCGTCACCCTACGAGCAGTACTTC
cdr3_aa: CASSLVGLASPYEQYF

cdr3_length: 16
clone_size: .
v_call: TRBV7-8
j_call: TRBJ2-2
d_call: TRBD2
cdr3_nt: TGTGCCAGCAGCTTAGTGTTTCCAGCGGGAGGAGGGGAGCTGTTTTTT
cdr3_aa: CASSLVFPAGGGELFF

cdr3_length: 13
clone_size: .
v_call: TRBV3-1/TRBV3-2
j_call: TRBJ1-1
d_call: .
cdr3_nt: TGTGCCAGCAGCCAAGCTCTGAACACTGAAGCTTTCTTT
cdr3_aa: CASSQALNTEAFF

cdr3_length: 15
clone_size: .
v_call: TRBV2
j_call: TRBJ2-2
d_call: TRBD2
cdr3_nt: TGTGCCAGCAGAGGGACTAGCGGGAGTCCTGGGGAGCTGTTTTTT
cdr3_aa: CASRGTSGSPGELFF

cdr3_length: 15
clone_size: .
v_call: TRBV19
j_call: TRBJ1-1
d_call: .
cdr3_nt: TGTGCCAGTAGTATCAATAAAGGGGCTGACACTGAAGCTTTCTTT
cdr3_aa: CASSINKGADTEAFF

cdr3_length: 15
clone_size: .
v_call: TRBV6-6
j_call: TRBJ2-1
d_call: TRBD1
cdr3_nt: TGTGCCAGCGCCCTAGGGACAGGGGACTACAATGAGCAGTTCTTC
cdr3_aa: CASALGTGDYNEQFF

cdr3_length: 15
clone_size: .
v_call: TRBV5-1
j_call: TRBJ1-3
d_call: TRBD1
cdr3_nt: TGCGCCAGCAGCATCGACAGGGGGCCTGGAAACACCATATATTTT
cdr3_aa: CASSIDRGPGNTIYF

cdr3_length: 14
clone_size: .
v_call: TRBV5-5
j_call: TRBJ2-1
d_call: .
cdr3_nt: TGTGCCAGCAGCTCCCGGGACTCTTACAATGAGCAGTTCTTC
cdr3_aa: CASSSRDSYNEQFF

cdr3_length: 13
clone_size: .
v_call: TRBV5-8
j_call: TRBJ2-1
d_call: .
cdr3_nt: TGTGCCAGCAGCTTGGGGCTGATCAATGAGCAGTTCTTC
cdr3_aa: CASSLGLINEQFF

cdr3_length: 13
clone_size: .
v_call: TRBV6-5
j_call: TRBJ2-7
d_call: .
cdr3_nt: TGTGCCAGCAGACGGACTGGGACCTACGAGCAGTACTTC
cdr3_aa: CASRRTGTYEQYF

cdr3_length: 14
clone_size: .
v_call: TRBV7-3
j_call: TRBJ1-1
d_call: .
cdr3_nt: TGTGCCAGCAGCTTGGGGACTGCAGGTGCTGAAGCTTTCTTT
cdr3_aa: CASSLGTAGAEAFF

cdr3_length: 12
clone_size: .
v_call: TRBV6-5
j_call: TRBJ1-2
d_call: TRBD1
cdr3_nt: TGTGCCAGCACAGACAGGGGAGGCGGCTACACCTTC
cdr3_aa: CASTDRGGGYTF

cdr3_length: 16
clone_size: .
v_call: TRBV6-5
j_call: TRBJ1-3
d_call: .
cdr3_nt: TGTGCCAGCAGTTCACAGGGCGTACACTCTGGAAACACCATATATTTT
cdr3_aa: CASSSQGVHSGNTIYF

cdr3_length: 13
clone_size: .
v_call: TRBV19
j_call: TRBJ1-1
d_call: .
cdr3_nt: TGTGCCAGTTCCGAGGGCATCGACACTGAAGCTTTCTTT
cdr3_aa: CASSEGIDTEAFF

cdr3_length: 17
clone_size: once
v_call: TRBV19
j_call: TRBJ1-5
d_call: TRBD1
cdr3_nt: TGTGCCAGTAGTATAGGGGCAGGGGGTATGAGCAATCAGCCCCAGCATTTT
cdr3_aa: CASSIGAGGMSNQPQHF

cdr3_length: 15
clone_size: .
v_call: TRBV19
j_call: TRBJ2-7
d_call: TRBD2
cdr3_nt: TGTGCCAGTAGTAATCTAGCGGGAGGATATTCCGAGCAGTACTTC
cdr3_aa: CASSNLAGGYSEQYF

cdr3_length: 17
clone_size: .
v_call: TRBV11-3
j_call: TRBJ2-5
d_call: TRBD2
cdr3_nt: TGTGCCAGCAGCTTAGGACTAGCGGGAGTTAAACAAGAGACCCAGTACTTC
cdr3_aa: CASSLGLAGVKQETQYF

cdr3_length: 15
clone_size: .
v_call: TRBV7-2
j_call: TRBJ1-4
d_call: TRBD1
cdr3_nt: TGTGCCAGCAGCGTACAGGGGGCGGGTAATGAAAAACTGTTTTTT
cdr3_aa: CASSVQGAGNEKLFF

cdr3_length: 14
clone_size: .
v_call: TRBV6-2/TRBV6-3
j_call: TRBJ1-5
d_call: TRBD1
cdr3_nt: TGTGCCAGCAGTTTGACAGGGGCCGTTATAGCCCAGCATTTT
cdr3_aa: CASSLTGAVIAQHF

cdr3_length: 14
clone_size: .
v_call: TRBV27
j_call: TRBJ2-7
d_call: .
cdr3_nt: TGTGCCAGCAGTTACCAGGGTAACGCCTACGAGCAGTACTTC
cdr3_aa: CASSYQGNAYEQYF

cdr3_length: 14
clone_size: .
v_call: TRBV7-9
j_call: TRBJ2-1
d_call: .
cdr3_nt: TGTGCCAGCAGCGGGACACCCGGGTGGAATGAGCAGTTCTTC
cdr3_aa: CASSGTPGWNEQFF

cdr3_length: 17
clone_size: .
v_call: TRBV18
j_call: TRBJ1-2
d_call: TRBD1
cdr3_nt: TGTGCCAGCTCACCCACTCCTGGACAGGGACTGAATTATGGCTACACCTTC
cdr3_aa: CASSPTPGQGLNYGYTF

cdr3_length: 13
clone_size: .
v_call: TRBV2
j_call: TRBJ1-2
d_call: .
cdr3_nt: TGTGCCAGCAGTGAAGAGGGGATACTGGGCTACACCTTC
cdr3_aa: CASSEEGILGYTF

cdr3_length: 14
clone_size: .
v_call: TRBV5-1
j_call: TRBJ2-7
d_call: .
cdr3_nt: TGCGCCAGCAGCCTTACGGGACACCACTACGAGCAGTACTTC
cdr3_aa: CASSLTGHHYEQYF

cdr3_length: 16
clone_size: .
v_call: TRBV18
j_call: TRBJ2-2
d_call: TRBD1
cdr3_nt: TGTGCCAGCGCAAGGCTAGACAGGGCGAACACCGGGGAGCTGTTTTTT
cdr3_aa: CASARLDRANTGELFF

cdr3_length: 14
clone_size: .
v_call: TRBV5-5
j_call: TRBJ1-4
d_call: .
cdr3_nt: TGTGCCAGCAGCTTAGGCGGAACTAATGAAAAACTGTTTTTT
cdr3_aa: CASSLGGTNEKLFF

cdr3_length: 15
clone_size: .
v_call: TRBV6-5
j_call: TRBJ1-4
d_call: .
cdr3_nt: TGTGCCAGCAGCCCCTCACTGGCCGGGAATGAAAAACTGTTTTTT
cdr3_aa: CASSPSLAGNEKLFF

cdr3_length: 11
clone_size: .
v_call: TRBV10-3
j_call: TRBJ2-7
d_call: TRBD1
cdr3_nt: TGTGCCATCAGTGACGGGACAGGGCAGTACTTC
cdr3_aa: CAISDGTGQYF

cdr3_length: 16
clone_size: .
v_call: TRBV4-1
j_call: TRBJ1-2
d_call: TRBD1
cdr3_nt: TGCGCCAGCAGCCATGCGGACAGGGGAGGAGTCGGTGGCTACACCTTC
cdr3_aa: CASSHADRGGVGGYTF

cdr3_length: 14
clone_size: .
v_call: TRBV5-1
j_call: TRBJ2-1
d_call: .
cdr3_nt: TGCGCCAGCAGCCCGGCTGGGGGGGCGCGGGAGCAGTTCTTC
cdr3_aa: CASSPAGGAREQFF

cdr3_length: 13
clone_size: .
v_call: TRBV6-5
j_call: TRBJ1-4
d_call: .
cdr3_nt: TGTGCCAGCGGTATTTCCAGGCATGAAAAACTGTTTTTT
cdr3_aa: CASGISRHEKLFF

cdr3_length: 15
clone_size: .
v_call: TRBV7-7
j_call: TRBJ2-1
d_call: .
cdr3_nt: TGTGCTAGCAGCTTGCCGGGAGCCTCCTACAATGAGCAGTTCTTC
cdr3_aa: CASSLPGASYNEQFF

cdr3_length: 18
clone_size: .
v_call: TRBV4-2
j_call: TRBJ2-2
d_call: TRBD2
cdr3_nt: TGTGCCAGCAGCCAGGGATTAGCGGGAGGGAAGAACACCGGGGAGCTGTTTTTT
cdr3_aa: CASSQGLAGGKNTGELFF

cdr3_length: 13
clone_size: .
v_call: TRBV27
j_call: TRBJ1-1
d_call: .
cdr3_nt: TGTGCCAGCAGTTTATCGGAGGGTTTGGGAGCTTTCTTT
cdr3_aa: CASSLSEGLGAFF

cdr3_length: 13
clone_size: .
v_call: TRBV30
j_call: TRBJ1-1
d_call: .
cdr3_nt: TGTGCCTGGAGAATCCAGGGGAGCACTGAAGCTTTCTTT
cdr3_aa: CAWRIQGSTEAFF

cdr3_length: 17
clone_size: .
v_call: TRBV15
j_call: TRBJ2-1
d_call: TRBD2
cdr3_nt: TGTGCCACCAGCAGAGATCTTAGACTAGCGGGAGACAATGAGCAGTTCTTC
cdr3_aa: CATSRDLRLAGDNEQFF

cdr3_length: 13
clone_size: .
v_call: TRBV7-2
j_call: TRBJ1-2
d_call: .
cdr3_nt: TGTGCCAGCAGAGGTAGGGGATACTATGGCTACACCTTC
cdr3_aa: CASRGRGYYGYTF

cdr3_length: 15
clone_size: .
v_call: TRBV3-1/TRBV3-2
j_call: TRBJ1-6
d_call: TRBD1
cdr3_nt: TGTGCCAGCAGCCCGGGGGACAGAAATAATTCACCCCTCCACTTT
cdr3_aa: CASSPGDRNNSPLHF

cdr3_length: 14
clone_size: .
v_call: TRBV13
j_call: TRBJ1-4
d_call: .
cdr3_nt: TGTGCCAGCAGCTCGCGAGTCTCTGATGAAAAACTGTTTTTT
cdr3_aa: CASSSRVSDEKLFF

cdr3_length: 15
clone_size: .
v_call: TRBV19
j_call: TRBJ2-5
d_call: TRBD2
cdr3_nt: TGTGCCAGTAGTATTGATAGCGGGAGTGGAGAGACCCAGTACTTC
cdr3_aa: CASSIDSGSGETQYF

cdr3_length: 14
clone_size: .
v_call: TRBV6-5
j_call: TRBJ2-5
d_call: TRBD1
cdr3_nt: TGTGCCAGTTACCGGGGACAGGGCGGAGAGACCCAGTACTTC
cdr3_aa: CASYRGQGGETQYF

cdr3_length: 15
clone_size: .
v_call: TRBV28
j_call: TRBJ1-3
d_call: TRBD1
cdr3_nt: TGTGCCAGCAGGCGGGACGACAGGGGTAGGAACACCATATATTTT
cdr3_aa: CASRRDDRGRNTIYF

cdr3_length: 15
clone_size: .
v_call: TRBV7-9
j_call: TRBJ2-7
d_call: TRBD1
cdr3_nt: TGTGCCAGCAGCCTATCCCGGGACAGGGCCTACGAGCAGTACTTC
cdr3_aa: CASSLSRDRAYEQYF

cdr3_length: 19
clone_size: .
v_call: TRBV18
j_call: TRBJ1-5
d_call: TRBD1
cdr3_nt: TGTGCCAGCTCAAAAGGACCGGGACAGGGTTCGAATAGCAATCAGCCCCAGCATTTT
cdr3_aa: CASSKGPGQGSNSNQPQHF

cdr3_length: 13
clone_size: .
v_call: TRBV19
j_call: TRBJ2-1
d_call: .
cdr3_nt: TGTGCCACTGCCTCCAGCTCCTACAATGAGCAGTTCTTC
cdr3_aa: CATASSSYNEQFF

cdr3_length: 13
clone_size: .
v_call: TRBV7-6
j_call: TRBJ1-1
d_call: .
cdr3_nt: TGTGCCAGCAGCTTACGGGGGGGCACTGAAGCTTTCTTT
cdr3_aa: CASSLRGGTEAFF

cdr3_length: 15
clone_size: .
v_call: TRBV19
j_call: TRBJ2-2
d_call: .
cdr3_nt: TGTGCCAGTAGTATTGTCCGACGAGGCACCGGGGAGCTGTTTTTT
cdr3_aa: CASSIVRRGTGELFF

cdr3_length: 13
clone_size: .
v_call: TRBV5-4
j_call: TRBJ1-1
d_call: .
cdr3_nt: TGTGCCAGCAGCCCCGGGGTGGGCACTGAAGCTTTCTTT
cdr3_aa: CASSPGVGTEAFF

cdr3_length: 13
clone_size: .
v_call: TRBV28
j_call: TRBJ1-3
d_call: .
cdr3_nt: TGTGCCAGCAGTTTGAGTAAGGGAAACACCATATATTTT
cdr3_aa: CASSLSKGNTIYF

cdr3_length: 15
clone_size: .
v_call: TRBV13
j_call: TRBJ1-3
d_call: .
cdr3_nt: TGTGCCAGCAGCGACGTCCGGGACTCTGGAAACACCATATATTTT
cdr3_aa: CASSDVRDSGNTIYF

cdr3_length: 14
clone_size: .
v_call: TRBV5-1
j_call: TRBJ2-7
d_call: TRBD2
cdr3_nt: TGCGCCAGCAAGGCTAGCGGCAGCTCCTACGAGCAGTACTTC
cdr3_aa: CASKASGSSYEQYF

cdr3_length: 14
clone_size: .
v_call: TRBV28
j_call: TRBJ1-2
d_call: .
cdr3_nt: TGTGCCAGCAGTTTTGGAACAGAAACTTATGGCTACACCTTC
cdr3_aa: CASSFGTETYGYTF

cdr3_length: 15
clone_size: .
v_call: TRBV15
j_call: TRBJ1-2
d_call: .
cdr3_nt: TGTGCCACCAGCAGCGGATTGGGCAGGGTTAATGGCTACACCTTC
cdr3_aa: CATSSGLGRVNGYTF

cdr3_length: 15
clone_size: .
v_call: TRBV19
j_call: TRBJ2-3
d_call: .
cdr3_nt: TGTGCCAGTAGTATACTAGACAGGTCGTCAGATACGCAGTATTTT
cdr3_aa: CASSILDRSSDTQYF

cdr3_length: 10
clone_size: .
v_call: TRBV12-5
j_call: TRBJ2-7
d_call: .
cdr3_nt: TGTGCTAGTGCCTCCGCGGCGAAGTACTTC
cdr3_aa: CASASAAKYF

cdr3_length: 16
clone_size: .
v_call: TRBV6-2/TRBV6-3
j_call: TRBJ2-3
d_call: TRBD2
cdr3_nt: TGTGCCAGCAGTTCCCTAGCGGGAGGGCTGAAAGATACGCAGTATTTT
cdr3_aa: CASSSLAGGLKDTQYF

cdr3_length: 17
clone_size: .
v_call: TRBV5-4
j_call: TRBJ2-3
d_call: TRBD2
cdr3_nt: TGTGCCAGCAGCTTGGTGAAACTAGCGGGAGGCACAGATACGCAGTATTTT
cdr3_aa: CASSLVKLAGGTDTQYF

cdr3_length: 14
clone_size: .
v_call: TRBV4-1
j_call: TRBJ1-5
d_call: TRBD1
cdr3_nt: TGCGCCAGCAGCGAGACAGGGGGAAATCAGCCCCAGCATTTT
cdr3_aa: CASSETGGNQPQHF

cdr3_length: 17
clone_size: .
v_call: TRBV4-3
j_call: TRBJ2-1
d_call: .
cdr3_nt: TGCGCCAGCAGCCAAGAAATAGAAGGGGTGTGGGTGAATGAGCAGTTCTTC
cdr3_aa: CASSQEIEGVWVNEQFF